These 2 T cell receptor beta chains came from one sample sequenced in a study of shared clonotypes between healthy human individuals. Assay: immunoSEQ multiplex PCR; the TCRdb copy retains only in-frame clones and omits some. The sample has some 1,100,000 clones; around 78% are singletons. The specimen sequenced was memory CD4+ T cells from PBMCs. The subset denotes: CD45RA-negative fraction. Receptors originate from a man between 18 and 29 years old in good health. Some clones in this sample may be carry-over from other donors' samples.

This chain uses TRBV9 with TRBJ1-1; the match to TRBD1 covers 12 bases. With V trimmed by 4 bases and J by 0 bases, 10 bases remained unmatched. Germline CDR1 and CDR2: SGDLS and YYNGEE. This CDR3 is 18 amino acids long. In DNA form, the CDR3 reads TGTGCCAGCAGCTCGAGCCGGGACAGGGGGCAGTTGAACACTGAAGCTTTCTTT. As protein: CASSSSRDRGQLNTEAFF. Looking up the rest from reference TRBV9 and TRBJ1-1 gives the full variable domain: DSGVTQTPKHLITATGQRVTLRCSPRSGDLSVYWYQQSLDQGLQFLIQYYNGEERAKGNILERFSAQQFPDLHSELNLSSLELGDSALYFCASSSSRDRGQLNTEAFFGQGTRLTVV.

V and J are TRBV10-3 and TRBJ2-5; D possibly corresponds to TRBD1 (6 bases). CDR3 length: 13 amino acids. The germline V and J ends were trimmed by 6 bases and 0 bases, with 8 bases remaining between them. CDR1 is ENHRY, CDR2 SYGVKD, per germline. CDR3 nucleotides: TGTGCCATCAGATCAGGGGACCAAGAGACCCAGTACTTC. This gives the protein CAIRSGDQETQYF.